These 21 T cell receptor beta chains share one sample of origin, sequenced in a study of shared clonotypes between healthy human individuals. Clones were read by immunoSEQ multiplex PCR, and TCRdb kept only the in-frame ones, dropping some. Here the sample spans hundreds of thousands of clones, less than 80% being singletons. Sequences were obtained from memory CD4+ T cells sorted from blood. Regarding subset: CD45RA-negative fraction. These TCRs come from a woman aged 30 to 39 in good health.

This chain connects TRBV2 to TRBJ2-4, with 11 bases identical to TRBD2. Germline CDR1 reads SNHLY; CDR2 reads FYNNEI. Trimming took 6 bases from V and 6 from J; bases not matched to a gene: 4. This CDR3 is 14 amino acids long. CDR3 sequence (DNA): TGTGCCAGCAGCCCCGGGACTAGCGGAAACATTCAGTACTTC. Amino acid sequence: CASSPGTSGNIQYF. Variable domain in full (rest from reference TRBV2 and TRBJ2-4): EPEVTQTPSHQVTQMGQEVILRCVPISNHLYFYWYRQILGQKVEFLVSFYNNEISEKSEIFDDQFSVERPDGSNFTLKIRSTKLEDSAMYFCASSPGTSGNIQYFGAGTRLSVL.

The chain recombines TRBV19 with TRBJ2-5, with a weak D call TRBD1 (6 bases). The CDR3 contains 16 residues. Trimming cost V 4 bases and J 1 base, with 16 bases left between them. Germline V gene sequence: CDR1 LNHDA, CDR2 SQIVND (reference sequence). Written as DNA, the CDR3 is TGTGCCAGTAGTAGCGGACAGAAAAGATTCCAAGAGACCCAGTACTTC. Translation: CASSSGQKRFQETQYF.

V gene TRBV7-9 combines with J gene TRBJ1-5; TRBD1 matches at 8 bases. Unmatched junction bases numbered 3, after V lost 5 bases and J lost 3 bases. This CDR3 comprises 14 residues. CDR1 SEHNR and CDR2 FQNEAQ come from the germline V gene (reference sequence). The DNA of the CDR3 is TGTGCCAGCAGCCTGACAGGGGACAATCAGCCCCAGCATTTT. Protein sequence: CASSLTGDNQPQHF. The full variable domain, in which reference TRBV7-9 and TRBJ1-5 provide the parts outside the CDR3, is DTGVSQNPRHKITKRGQNVTFRCDPISEHNRLYWYRQTLGQGPEFLTYFQNEAQLEKSRLLSDRFSAERPKGSFSTLEIQRTEQGDSAMYLCASSLTGDNQPQHFGDGTRLSIL.

V usage is TRBV7-9 and J usage is TRBJ2-1; the D gene is possibly TRBD2 (5 bases). The CDR3 has 13 residues. Germline loops: CDR1 SEHNR, CDR2 FQNEAQ (reference sequence). V lost 3 bases and J lost 7, with 10 bases in between. The CDR3: CASSFAGFNEQFF. The CDR3 bases are TGTGCCAGCAGCTTTGCGGGTTTTAATGAGCAGTTCTTC.

This chain connects TRBV2 to TRBJ2-7; no reliable D call. Between the trimmed V and J ends, which lost 7 bases and 4 bases, there was a span of 2 bases. The V gene's germline CDR1 is SNHLY and CDR2 FYNNEI. The CDR3 length is 9 residues. The CDR3: CASTYEQYF. The CDR3 DNA sequence: TGTGCCAGCACGTACGAGCAGTACTTC.

The chain recombines TRBV15 with TRBJ2-1, with 12 bases matching TRBD2. Germline trimming cut 3 bases from V and 3 bases from J; bases unmatched to any gene: 6. The CDR3 runs to 17 residues. Germline loops: CDR1 LNHNV, CDR2 YYDKDF (reference sequence). CDR3 bases: TGTGCCACCAGCAGGGGTCGGACTAGCGGGAACTACAATGAGCAGTTCTTC. Residues: CATSRGRTSGNYNEQFF. Using reference TRBV15 and TRBJ2-1 for the parts outside the CDR3, the full variable domain is DAMVIQNPRYQVTQFGKPVTLSCSQTLNHNVMYWYQQKSSQAPKLLFHYYDKDFNNEADTPDNFQSRRPNTSFCFLDIRSPGLGDTAMYLCATSRGRTSGNYNEQFFGPGTRLTVL.

The rearrangement links TRBV9 to TRBJ2-2; D is perhaps TRBD2 (5 bases). This CDR3 is built from 19 residues. V lost 1 base to trimming and J lost 2 bases, with 21 bases between them. Germline V CDR1 and CDR2: SGDLS, YYNGEE. CDR3 nucleotide sequence: TGTGCCAGCAGCGTAAGGAGCCTCCGGTCGGGGATAAACACCGGGGAGCTGTTTTTT. As protein: CASSVRSLRSGINTGELFF.

This chain joins TRBV2 and TRBJ2-5; D not certain. The germline V and J ends were trimmed by 0 bases and 4 bases, with 6 bases remaining between them. Germline assignment: CDR1 SNHLY and CDR2 FYNNEI. CDR3 length: 13 amino acids. CDR3 region: CASSEASGETQYF. CDR3 DNA: TGTGCCAGCAGTGAAGCGTCAGGAGAGACCCAGTACTTC.

The sample holds a few counts of this clone. J is TRBJ2-7 and V is TRBV5-6; D is perhaps TRBD2 (5 bases). This CDR3 is 13 amino acids long. Germline CDR1 is SGHDT and CDR2 is YYEEEE. Trimming pared 0 bases from V and 3 bases from J, leaving 7 bases between. The CDR3 DNA reads as TGTGCCAGCAGCTTGGGGGAGTTCTACGAGCAGTACTTC. Translation: CASSLGEFYEQYF.

This sequence joins TRBV5-4 and TRBJ1-3; possible D gene TRBD1, 5 bases. Germline-derived CDR1 and CDR2 are SGHNT and YYREEE (reference sequence). Deletions cut 1 base from V and 6 bases from J, with 17 bases between. The length of the CDR3 is 16 residues. The CDR3 coding sequence is TGTGCCAGCAGCTTGATGGGGGGAAGCTTCGCAAACACCATATATTTT. Its protein is CASSLMGGSFANTIYF.

The gene calls are TRBV5-1 and TRBJ2-7, with 9 bases fitting TRBD1. V gave up 0 bases and J gave up 6 bases; unmatched junction bases: 7. CDR1 is SGHRS and CDR2 is YFSETQ in the germline V gene. CDR3 length equals 15 residues. The CDR3 nucleotides read TGCGCCAGCAGCTTGGGGGACAGGGACCAGGGCGAGCAGTACTTC. It yields the protein CASSLGDRDQGEQYF.

The chain links TRBV5-1 to TRBJ1-5; 8 nucleotides align to TRBD1. Germline values: CDR1 SGHRS, CDR2 YFSETQ. V trimming: 2 bases; J trimming: 5 bases; junction bases outside the gene matches: 6. The CDR3 has 15 residues. The CDR3 DNA sequence: TGCGCCAGCAGCTTTCAGGGGGCTGGGGATCAGCCCCAGCATTTT. Its translation: CASSFQGAGDQPQHF.

This clone was counted only a few times. This may come from a read error, since a much larger clone is one base off. This chain links TRBV5-1 with TRBJ2-1; D might be TRBD2 (5 bases). CDR1 is SGHRS and CDR2 is YFSETQ in the germline V gene. There are 15 residues in the CDR3. The V and J ends lost 0 bases and 2 bases respectively, with 9 bases between them. The CDR3, as DNA: TGCGCCAGCAGCTTGGATATCGGGGCCTACAATGAGCAGTTCTTC. Its protein product is CASSLDIGAYNEQFF. Full variable domain (remainder filled in from reference TRBV5-1 and TRBJ2-1): KAGVTQTPRYLIKTRGQQVTLSCSPISGHRSVSWYQQTPGQGLQFLFEYFSETQRNKGNFPGRFSGRQFSNSRSEMNVSTLELGDSALYLCASSLDIGAYNEQFFGPGTRLTVL.

The chain employs TRBV2 and TRBJ2-2, with D possibly matching TRBD1 (6 bases). Germline CDR1 SNHLY, CDR2 FYNNEI. CDR3 size: 14 residues. Trimming took off 5 bases at V and 2 bases at J, with 9 bases between the two ends. The CDR3 loop is CASSQDRNTGELFF. DNA of the CDR3: TGTGCCAGCAGTCAGGACAGAAACACCGGGGAGCTGTTTTTT.

The chain combines TRBV7-9 with TRBJ1-4, with a possible D match to TRBD1 (6 bases). Germline lookup yields CDR1 SEHNR and CDR2 FQNEAQ (reference sequence). V was trimmed by 8 bases and J by 7 bases, leaving 14 bases between them. The CDR3 loop spans 13 amino acids. In DNA form, the CDR3 reads TGTGCCAGCCGAAGGGGGGAGGGTGAAAAACTGTTTTTT. It is translated as CASRRGEGEKLFF.

The chain carries TRBV28 and TRBJ1-1; the D is unclear. The length of the CDR3 is 11 residues. V was trimmed by 7 bases and J by 7 bases, leaving 10 bases between them. Germline values: CDR1 MDHEN, CDR2 SYDVKM. CDR3 residues: CASTVNREAFF. DNA for the CDR3: TGTGCCAGCACCGTAAACCGTGAAGCTTTCTTT.

The chain links TRBV6-1 to TRBJ1-2, with D uncertain. The CDR3 consists of 13 residues. Germline values: CDR1 MNHNS, CDR2 SASEGT. V gave up 2 bases and J gave up 0 bases, with 4 bases separating them. CDR3 sequence (DNA): TGTGCCAGCAGTGAATCATCTAACTATGGCTACACCTTC. It encodes CASSESSNYGYTF.

CDR3 in amino acids: CASSFSSETQYF. The CDR3 DNA reads as TGTGCCAGCAGCTTTAGCTCCGAGACCCAGTACTTC. This sequence joins TRBV11-2 and TRBJ2-5; D is ambiguous. Per germline, CDR1 SGHAT and CDR2 FQNNGV. The V end lost 3 bases, the J end lost 5 bases, and 7 bases lay between the germline ends. CDR3 length equals 12 residues.

The rearrangement joins TRBV11-2 to TRBJ2-1; either TRBD1 or TRBD2 may supply D (6 bases each). CDR1 and CDR2 from the germline V gene are SGHAT and FQNNGV. The CDR3 extends over 15 amino acids. Deletions cut 4 bases from V and 9 bases from J, with 19 bases between. CDR3 protein: CASSSALGGQGEQFF. CDR3 coding DNA: TGTGCCAGCAGCTCCGCCCTTGGGGGGCAGGGTGAGCAGTTCTTC. Full variable domain (remainder filled in from reference TRBV11-2 and TRBJ2-1): EAGVAQSPRYKIIEKRQSVAFWCNPISGHATLYWYQQILGQGPKLLIQFQNNGVVDDSQLPKDRFSAERLKGVDSTLKIQPAKLEDSAVYLCASSSALGGQGEQFFGPGTRLTVL.

V is TRBV29-1 and J is TRBJ2-3, with 12 bases aligning to TRBD2. This CDR3 contains 16 residues. Germline V lookup: CDR1 SQVTM, CDR2 ANQGSEA. V dropped 8 bases and J dropped 0; count of bases not matched to a gene: 9. CDR3 DNA: TGCAGCCGGACTAGCGGGATACGCCGGAGCACAGATACGCAGTATTTT. Amino acid sequence: CSRTSGIRRSTDTQYF.

This chain joins TRBV19 and TRBJ2-7; D is possibly TRBD1 (6 bases). The length of the CDR3 is 13 residues. V was cut by 8 bases and J by 4 bases, with 15 bases left in between. The germline V gene encodes CDR1 LNHDA and CDR2 SQIVND (reference sequence). The CDR3 DNA follows: TGTGCCAGTGGCCCACAGGGCTCATACGAGCAGTACTTC. Translating it yields CASGPQGSYEQYF.